This TCR beta chain was identified in a study of T cell changes during pregnancy in multiple sclerosis. Repertoires were generated with immunoSEQ multiplex PCR, while TCRdb's copy carries only in-frame clones and drops some. The sample consists of just under 65,000 clones, over 95% of them appearing once. The ends were cut back, 8 bases at V and 4 bases at J, with 11 bases in the middle. From germline, CDR1 is SNHLY and CDR2 FYNNEI. There are 12 residues in the CDR3. The clonotype was recovered from a female donor with multiple sclerosis, enrolled in a pregnancy study. The specimen comprised CD8+ T cells from peripheral blood mononuclear cells, sampled after pregnancy. The J gene is TRBJ1-1, the V gene TRBV2, with D perhaps TRBD1 (5 bases). The CDR3 DNA reads as TGTGCCAGCCTGGGGGGGGGCACTGAAGCTTTCTTT. Residues: CASLGGGTEAFF.